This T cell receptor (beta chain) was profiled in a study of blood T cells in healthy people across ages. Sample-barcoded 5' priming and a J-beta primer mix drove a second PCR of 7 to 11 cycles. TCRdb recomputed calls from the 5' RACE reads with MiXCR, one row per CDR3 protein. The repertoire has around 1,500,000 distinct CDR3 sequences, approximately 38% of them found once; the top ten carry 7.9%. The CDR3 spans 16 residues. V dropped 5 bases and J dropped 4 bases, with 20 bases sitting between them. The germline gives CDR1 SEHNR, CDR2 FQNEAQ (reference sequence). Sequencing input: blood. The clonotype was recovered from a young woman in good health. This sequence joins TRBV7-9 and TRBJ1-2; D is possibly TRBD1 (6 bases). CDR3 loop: CASSPLEWGRGYGYTF. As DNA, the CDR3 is TGTGCCAGCAGCCCCCTAGAGTGGGGGCGGGGCTATGGCTACACCTTC.